This is a list of T cell receptor beta chains from one sample in a study of T cell changes during pregnancy in multiple sclerosis. TCRdb's copy holds only in-frame clones and misses some; the assay was immunoSEQ multiplex PCR. The table shows more than 90,000 clones, with roughly nine tenths occurring only once. The sample consisted of peripheral blood, taken in the third trimester of pregnancy. Source of these receptors: a female donor with multiple sclerosis, enrolled in a pregnancy study. The CDR3 runs from the conserved cysteine through the conserved F or W. The order of the fields is D gene, clone size, J gene, V gene, CDR3 protein, CDR3 DNA. A D gene is named only where the DNA matches it firmly. Clone size is shown for a subset of rows, as once, few, many or a class of expanded clone.

D: TRBD1
size: .
J: TRBJ2-5
V: TRBV30
CDR3: CAWRMTGPETQYF
DNA: TGTGCCTGGAGAATGACAGGGCCAGAGACCCAGTACTTC

D: .
size: .
J: TRBJ2-1
V: TRBV9
CDR3: CASSLGVDYNEQFF
DNA: TGTGCCAGCAGCCTGGGAGTGGATTACAATGAGCAGTTCTTC

D: .
size: .
J: TRBJ1-1
V: TRBV5-1
CDR3: CASGLLRGTDTEAFF
DNA: TGCGCCAGCGGTCTCCTTAGGGGGACGGACACTGAAGCTTTCTTT

D: .
size: .
J: TRBJ1-2
V: TRBV28
CDR3: CASSETGYGYTF
DNA: TGTGCCAGCAGCGAAACAGGGTATGGCTACACCTTC

D: TRBD1
size: .
J: TRBJ1-5
V: TRBV29-1
CDR3: CSIRTGNNQPQHF
DNA: TGCAGCATCCGGACAGGGAACAATCAGCCCCAGCATTTT

D: .
size: .
J: TRBJ2-5
V: TRBV6-5
CDR3: CASSYLGGWGETQYF
DNA: TGTGCCAGCAGTTACTTAGGGGGATGGGGAGAGACCCAGTACTTC

D: .
size: .
J: TRBJ1-1
V: TRBV7-9
CDR3: CASSHPTRRVTENTEAFF
DNA: TGTGCCAGCAGCCATCCAACGCGCCGCGTCACAGAGAACACTGAAGCTTTCTTT

D: .
size: .
J: TRBJ2-1
V: TRBV28
CDR3: CASSLLTVPYNEQFF
DNA: TGTGCCAGCAGTTTGTTGACAGTACCCTACAATGAGCAGTTCTTC

D: .
size: .
J: TRBJ1-1
V: TRBV9
CDR3: CASSVTLKDTEAFF
DNA: TGTGCCAGCAGCGTGACACTCAAGGACACTGAAGCTTTCTTT

D: TRBD1
size: .
J: TRBJ1-1
V: TRBV6-5
CDR3: CASSTRQGTGEAFF
DNA: TGTGCCAGCAGTACCCGACAGGGTACGGGCGAAGCTTTCTTT

D: .
size: .
J: TRBJ1-5
V: TRBV6-1
CDR3: CASSAQGFRNQPQHF
DNA: TGTGCCAGCAGTGCCCAGGGGTTCCGCAATCAGCCCCAGCATTTT

D: .
size: .
J: TRBJ2-1
V: TRBV19
CDR3: CASSLQDVPRYEQFF
DNA: TGTGCCAGTAGTTTACAGGATGTCCCCCGCTATGAGCAGTTCTTC

D: .
size: once
J: TRBJ1-2
V: TRBV27
CDR3: CASSQTAKPPGYTF
DNA: TGTGCCAGCAGTCAGACAGCTAAACCTCCTGGCTACACCTTC

D: TRBD1
size: once
J: TRBJ2-7
V: TRBV6-5
CDR3: CASRQGPQEQYF
DNA: TGTGCCAGCAGACAGGGGCCGCAAGAGCAGTACTTC

D: .
size: .
J: TRBJ1-5
V: TRBV19
CDR3: CASSIGMTQPQHF
DNA: TGTGCCAGTAGTATCGGGATGACTCAGCCCCAGCATTTT

D: .
size: once
J: TRBJ1-1
V: TRBV6-5
CDR3: CASSYSRWGGTEAFF
DNA: TGTGCCAGCAGTTACTCGAGATGGGGGGGCACTGAAGCTTTCTTT

D: TRBD1
size: .
J: TRBJ1-4
V: TRBV9
CDR3: CASSGGQGAREEKLFF
DNA: TGTGCCAGCAGCGGGGGACAGGGGGCTCGGGAGGAAAAACTGTTTTTT

D: .
size: .
J: TRBJ2-1
V: TRBV7-9
CDR3: CASSLAWETLSYNEQFF
DNA: TGTGCCAGCAGCCTCGCTTGGGAGACCCTATCCTACAATGAGCAGTTCTTC

D: .
size: .
J: TRBJ2-3
V: TRBV27
CDR3: CASRDSITDTQYF
DNA: TGTGCCAGCAGGGACTCGATCACAGATACGCAGTATTTT

D: TRBD1
size: .
J: TRBJ2-1
V: TRBV6-5
CDR3: CASSRGQGYNEQFF
DNA: TGTGCCAGCAGTAGAGGACAGGGGTACAATGAGCAGTTCTTC

D: .
size: .
J: TRBJ2-7
V: TRBV7-9
CDR3: CASSMIGGYEQYF
DNA: TGTGCCAGCAGTATGATTGGCGGCTACGAGCAGTACTTC